These T cell receptor beta chains were read from a single sample in a study of blood T cell repertoires in COVID-19. TCRdb's copy holds only in-frame clones and misses some; the assay was immunoSEQ multiplex PCR. The table shows 150,000 or so clones, with about 80% occurring only once. The source material was peripheral blood. Receptors originate from a man aged 55-75 years with acute or convalescent COVID-19. CDR3s include the opening cysteine and the closing phenylalanine or tryptophan. Each record gives: V gene, D gene, J gene, clone size, CDR3 protein, CDR3 DNA. The D gene is left open where the match is weak. Rows give clone size only sometimes, using once, few, many, or a class for an expanded clone.

TRBV20-1	NA	TRBJ1-2	few	CLLQGRGYTF	TGCCTACTACAGGGTCGGGGCTACACCTTC
TRBV5-1	NA	TRBJ2-2	NA	CASSFAAAGELFF	TGCGCCAGCAGCTTTGCTGCAGCCGGGGAGCTGTTTTTT
TRBV6-5	TRBD1	TRBJ1-1	NA	CASSFTGTDAEAFF	TGTGCCAGCAGTTTTACCGGGACAGACGCTGAAGCTTTCTTT
TRBV4-2	TRBD2	TRBJ2-7	NA	CASSQGIAGDPYEQYF	TGTGCCAGCAGCCAAGGGATAGCGGGGGACCCCTACGAGCAGTACTTC
TRBV6-5	NA	TRBJ1-1	NA	CASSTRGTEAFF	TGTGCCAGCAGCACACGGGGTACTGAAGCTTTCTTT
TRBV11-2	NA	TRBJ1-5	few	CASSSEQGQPQHF	TGTGCCAGCAGCTCCGAACAGGGTCAACCCCAGCATTTT
TRBV27	NA	TRBJ2-3	NA	CASSLGQPHDTQYF	TGTGCCAGCAGCCTAGGACAGCCCCACGATACGCAGTATTTT
TRBV12-3/TRBV12-4	NA	TRBJ1-6	NA	CASGPMSPLHF	TGTGCCAGCGGCCCAATGTCACCCCTCCACTTT
TRBV7-2	NA	TRBJ1-2	NA	CASSLEGINYGYTF	TGTGCCAGCAGCTTAGAGGGGATTAACTATGGCTACACCTTC
TRBV3-1/TRBV3-2	TRBD1	TRBJ2-7	NA	CASSPGQDHSYEQYF	TGTGCCAGCAGCCCGGGACAGGATCACTCCTACGAGCAGTACTTC
TRBV6-2/TRBV6-3	NA	TRBJ2-1	NA	CASSYGDSGGYEQFF	TGTGCCAGCAGTTACGGGGACAGCGGGGGATATGAGCAGTTCTTC
TRBV7-2	TRBD1	TRBJ1-6	NA	CASSSGTTGFGNSPLHF	TGTGCCAGCAGCAGCGGAACGACAGGGTTCGGTAATTCACCCCTCCACTTT
TRBV19	NA	TRBJ2-2	NA	CASSITGLTGELFF	TGTGCCAGTAGTATTACAGGCCTCACCGGGGAGCTGTTTTTT
TRBV5-1	TRBD1	TRBJ1-6	NA	CASSSDRGIGSPLHF	TGCGCCAGCAGCTCGGACAGGGGCATTGGTTCACCCCTCCACTTT
TRBV7-9	NA	TRBJ2-3	once	CASSFGFGTDTQYF	TGTGCCAGCAGCTTCGGGTTTGGCACAGATACGCAGTATTTT
TRBV21-1	NA	TRBJ2-5	NA	CASSSPGQGRETQYF	TGTGCCAGCTCATCCCCGGGACAGGGGAGGGAGACCCAGTACTTC
TRBV2	NA	TRBJ1-4	NA	CASKSTVTNEKLFF	TGTGCCAGCAAGTCGACAGTCACTAATGAAAAACTGTTTTTT